This is a list of T cell receptor beta chains from one sample in a study of cytomegalovirus exposure and HLA in healthy donors. Method: immunoSEQ multiplex PCR; TCRdb's copy keeps in-frame clones and lacks some. The profile shows 150,000 or so clones, roughly 73% of them singletons. The sequencing input was PBMCs. These TCRs come from a man between 18 and 29 years old in good health and CMV-seropositive. Each CDR3 is given without its conserved first and last residue. Fields, in order: V gene, J gene, CDR3 protein.

TRBV28,TRBJ1-4,ASSRRETNEKLF
TRBV11-3,TRBJ2-1,ASSSRGRTSYNEQF
TRBV30,TRBJ2-7,AWVDVGGGSDEQY
TRBV4-1,TRBJ1-5,ASSLWDTEDQPQH
TRBV29-1,TRBJ2-2,SVGGQGIDTGELF
TRBV7-9,TRBJ2-1,SSSLGGGLAGGREQF
TRBV7-9,NA,ASSLDYGTYEQY
TRBV6-5,TRBJ2-7,ASSSGRGLGEQY
TRBV11-1,TRBJ1-2,ASSLGHRGNDYGYT
TRBV7-9,TRBJ2-2,ASSHTDRDTGELF
TRBV15,TRBJ2-7,ATSRDMGRYEQY
TRBV11-2,TRBJ1-2,ASRNWEAGGSFYGYT
TRBV6-5,TRBJ2-2,ASSYFSTGELF
TRBV5-1,TRBJ2-7,ASSIRDKAYEQY
TRBV5-1,TRBJ2-7,ASSPDWGQGRHEQY
TRBV2,TRBJ2-1,AGQDLDNEQF